Below, 27 T cell receptor beta chains from the same sample are listed, as sequenced in a study of cytomegalovirus exposure and HLA in healthy donors. The study ran its PCR with 60 Vbeta and 13 Jbeta primers. Clones were sequenced by immunoSEQ multiplex PCR, and TCRdb holds only the in-frame ones, with some missing. The table lists some 85,000 clones, 78% of them singletons. The sequenced material came from PBMCs. The receptors come from a woman in her thirties or forties in good health and CMV-seropositive.

The J gene is TRBJ2-5, the V gene TRBV7-9; D may be TRBD2 (6 bases). The J call is uncertain, as TRBJ2-7 better fits the DNA end. CDR1 and CDR2 from the germline V gene are SEHNR and FQNEAQ (reference sequence). The CDR3 is 14 amino acids. CDR3 in amino acids: CASSPPGASYEQYF. CDR3 in DNA: TGTGCCAGCAGTCCACCGGGAGCCTCCTACGAGCAGTACTTC.

The gene calls are TRBV15 and TRBJ2-7, with 12 positions matching TRBD2. Germline assignment: CDR1 LNHNV and CDR2 YYDKDF (reference sequence). Trimming removed 0 bases from V and 3 bases from J; junction bases left unmatched: 9. The CDR3 has 18 residues. The CDR3 loop is CATSRDQGLAGGVYEQYF. DNA for the CDR3: TGTGCCACCAGCAGAGATCAGGGGCTAGCGGGAGGGGTCTACGAGCAGTACTTC.

The rearrangement joins TRBV7-2 to TRBJ2-2, with unresolved D. The germline CDR1 and CDR2 sequences are SGHTA and FQGNSA. The CDR3 spans 17 residues. V lost 4 bases to trimming and J lost 0 bases, with 15 bases between them. In DNA form, the CDR3 reads TGTGCCAGCAGCTCCCGGGTTCTAGTCGCGAACACCGGGGAGCTGTTTTTT. It yields the protein CASSSRVLVANTGELFF. The full variable domain, its missing parts supplied by reference TRBV7-2 and TRBJ2-2, is GAGVSQSPSNKVTEKGKDVELRCDPISGHTALYWYRQSLGQGLEFLIYFQGNSAPDKSGLPSDRFSAERTGGSVSTLTIQRTQQEDSAVYLCASSSRVLVANTGELFFGEGSRLTVL.

This clone came up once. CDR3 in amino acids: CASSLSGMGYTF. The CDR3 DNA reads as TGTGCCAGCAGTTTATCCGGGATGGGCTACACCTTC. The chain has TRBV27 and TRBJ1-2; D call uncertain. V gave up 0 bases and J gave up 8 bases, with 7 bases separating them. The V gene's germline CDR1 is MNHEY and CDR2 SMNVEV (reference sequence). CDR3 length: 12 amino acids.

This clone was counted between two and nine times. The chain joins TRBV5-4 to TRBJ2-1; D ambiguous. V lost 2 bases, J lost 9 bases, and 6 bases lay in between. Per germline, CDR1 SGHNT and CDR2 YYREEE (reference sequence). The CDR3 has 11 residues. In DNA form, the CDR3 reads TGTGCCAGCAGCTTTCAGGCTGAGCAGTTCTTC. Translating gives CASSFQAEQFF.

This clone occurred once. The J gene is TRBJ2-1, the V gene TRBV28; D perhaps matches TRBD1 (6 bases). The germline CDR1 and CDR2 sequences are MDHEN and SYDVKM. V was shortened by 4 bases and J by 7 bases, with 17 bases between the two germline ends. This CDR3 is 15 amino acids long. The CDR3 bases are TGTGCCAGCAGTTCACCTTCGGCCAGGGGAAATGAGCAGTTCTTC. Translating gives CASSSPSARGNEQFF.

The chain links TRBV5-4 to TRBJ2-5; the match to TRBD2 covers 7 bases. CDR3 length equals 14 residues. V gave up 5 bases and J gave up 5 bases; unmatched junction bases: 9. CDR1 SGHNT and CDR2 YYREEE come from the germline V gene (reference sequence). The CDR3: CASRKRDRDETQYF. The CDR3 nucleotides are TGTGCCAGCAGGAAGCGGGATCGCGACGAGACCCAGTACTTC.

This chain links TRBV5-4 with TRBJ2-5; possibly TRBD1 for D (7 bases). With the DNA end fitting TRBJ2-7 better, the J assignment may be wrong. The germline gives CDR1 SGHNT, CDR2 YYREEE (reference sequence). This CDR3 contains 15 residues. CDR3: CASSPEGQRSYEQYF. The CDR3 coding sequence is TGTGCCAGCAGCCCGGAGGGACAGCGGTCCTACGAGCAGTACTTC.

The chain carries TRBV7-2 and TRBJ2-7, with D uncertain. The V end lost 2 bases, the J end lost 2 bases, and 13 bases lay between the germline ends. Germline V gives CDR1 SGHTA, CDR2 FQGNSA. The CDR3 is made up of 15 amino acids. The CDR3 DNA follows: TGTGCCAGCAGCTTATTTTCCGGTAGCCCCTACGAGCAGTACTTC. Encoded protein: CASSLFSGSPYEQYF.

This clone was found a few times. The chain couples TRBV28 to TRBJ1-6, with D perhaps matching TRBD1 (6 bases). Germline V gives CDR1 MDHEN, CDR2 SYDVKM. Trimming pared 6 bases from V and 9 bases from J, leaving 15 bases between. The CDR3 loop spans 14 amino acids. CDR3 sequence: CASSDRPRVSPLHF. The CDR3 nucleotides read TGTGCCAGCAGCGACAGGCCACGAGTTTCACCCCTCCACTTT.

The V and J genes are TRBV5-6 and TRBJ1-1, with D possibly TRBD1 on 5 matching bases. The ends were cut back, 0 bases at V and 4 bases at J, with 13 bases in the middle. The germline V gene has CDR1 SGHDT and CDR2 YYEEEE. This CDR3 has 15 amino acids. CDR3 loop: CASSLAWAGRTEAFF. The CDR3 coding sequence is TGTGCCAGCAGCTTGGCCTGGGCAGGGCGCACTGAAGCTTTCTTT.

V and J are TRBV4-3 and TRBJ1-2; unclear D gene. This CDR3 spans 14 amino acids. Trimming left V 0 bases short and J 8 bases short, with 13 bases between. CDR1 and CDR2 (germline): LGHNA, YSLEER. CDR3 nucleotides: TGCGCCAGCAGCCAAGATCGGGGAAATGGGGGCTACACCTTC. This translates into CASSQDRGNGGYTF.

V and J are TRBV4-2 and TRBJ1-3; the D gene is possibly TRBD1 (5 bases). Germline V CDR1 and CDR2: LGHNA, YNFKEQ. Trimming took 0 bases from V and 1 from J, leaving 10 bases between them. The CDR3 is made up of 16 amino acids. The CDR3 DNA follows: TGTGCCAGCAGCCAAGACTGGTCAGGGTCTGGAAACACCATATATTTT. This sequence encodes CASSQDWSGSGNTIYF.

This chain uses TRBV15 with TRBJ1-5, with 8 bases aligning to TRBD1. V was pared by 9 bases and J by 2 bases, with 9 bases of the junction left unmatched. Germline-derived CDR1 and CDR2 are LNHNV and YYDKDF (reference sequence). This CDR3 region has 15 residues. The CDR3 DNA is TGTGCCACAAAGAAGCAGGGACAGGGCAATCAGCCCCAGCATTTT. Translation gives CATKKQGQGNQPQHF. Full variable domain (rest looked up from reference TRBV15 and TRBJ1-5): DAMVIQNPRYQVTQFGKPVTLSCSQTLNHNVMYWYQQKSSQAPKLLFHYYDKDFNNEADTPDNFQSRRPNTSFCFLDIRSPGLGDTAMYLCATKKQGQGNQPQHFGDGTRLSIL.

This rearrangement joins TRBV5-4 to TRBJ2-3; no reliable D call. The CDR3 sequence is 12 residues long. Trimming cost V 1 base and J 4 bases, with 4 bases left between them. Germline V gene data show CDR1 as SGHNT and CDR2 as YYREEE (reference sequence). The CDR3 loop reads CASSLRADTQYF. CDR3 sequence (DNA): TGTGCCAGCAGCTTGAGAGCAGATACGCAGTATTTT.

CDR3: CASSGLGRTSGTLFGEQYF. CDR3 DNA: TGTGCCAGCAGCGGTTTGGGCAGGACTAGCGGGACTTTATTTGGCGAGCAGTACTTC. J is TRBJ2-7 and V is TRBV7-9; 12 bases are a match to TRBD2. The CDR3 length is 19 residues. V lost 5 bases, J lost 6 bases, and 20 bases stayed unmatched. Germline lookup yields CDR1 SEHNR and CDR2 FQNEAQ (reference sequence).

V and J are TRBV14 and TRBJ2-5, with D possibly being TRBD1 (6 bases). The closer fit of TRBJ2-7 to the DNA end suggests the J call may be wrong. The CDR3 spans 11 residues. Germline V gives CDR1 SGHDN, CDR2 FVKESK. CDR3 nucleotide sequence: TGTGCCCTAAAACAGGGTCACGAGCAGTACTTC. It translates to CALKQGHEQYF.

This clone was recorded a few times. The V call is TRBV4-1, the J call TRBJ2-7; D is unresolved. Germline V gene data show CDR1 as MGHRA and CDR2 as YSYEKL. The ends were cut back, 2 bases at V and 0 bases at J, with 8 bases in the middle. This CDR3 has 14 amino acids. Written as DNA, the CDR3 is TGCGCCAGCAGCCAATCCCGTTTCTCCTACGAGCAGTACTTC. Its protein product is CASSQSRFSYEQYF.

The V call is TRBV10-1, the J call TRBJ2-1; D may be TRBD2 (6 bases). The CDR3 consists of 13 residues. From germline, CDR1 is WNHNN and CDR2 SYGVQD (reference sequence). The V end lost 7 bases, the J end lost 5 bases, and 12 bases lay between the germline ends. CDR3: CASISWGDNEQFF. The CDR3 bases are TGCGCCAGCATCTCCTGGGGGGACAATGAGCAGTTCTTC.

This clone was picked up one time. The chain carries TRBV15 and TRBJ2-5, with D possibly being TRBD2 (6 bases). Matching the DNA end better, TRBJ2-7 makes the J call doubtful. In germline, CDR1 is LNHNV, CDR2 YYDKDF (reference sequence). The CDR3 consists of 14 residues. This CDR3 reads CATSSRDLTYEQYF. DNA for the CDR3: TGTGCCACCAGCTCCCGGGACTTAACCTACGAGCAGTACTTC.

Note on this clone: A read error may account for a junction end that differs from germline. The rearrangement uses TRBV27 and TRBJ1-5, with D unclear. From germline, CDR1 is MNHEY and CDR2 SMNVEV (reference sequence). This CDR3 is 15 amino acids long. CDR3 amino acids: CARSLRGRSNQPQHF. In DNA form, the CDR3 reads TGTGCCCGCAGTTTGAGAGGGAGGAGCAATCAGCCCCAGCATTTT.

V gene TRBV28 combines with J gene TRBJ2-7; D gene ambiguous. Deletions cut 3 bases from V and 7 bases from J, with 13 bases between. The CDR3 covers 13 residues. Germline values: CDR1 MDHEN, CDR2 SYDVKM. The CDR3 nucleotides are TGTGCCAGCAGTTTGTACCTATCTCGGGAGCAGTACTTC. Its translation: CASSLYLSREQYF.

V and J are TRBV6-1 and TRBJ2-1; 8 bases line up with TRBD2. Germline V gene data show CDR1 as MNHNS and CDR2 as SASEGT. J lost 0 bases, V lost 2 bases, and 0 bases had no gene match. CDR3 length equals 15 residues. The CDR3 region is CASSELAGSYNEQFF. As DNA, the CDR3 is TGTGCCAGCAGTGAACTAGCGGGCTCCTACAATGAGCAGTTCTTC.

This clone occurred a few times. Here the CDR3 DNA reads TGTGCCAGTAGTACAAAAACTGAACAGGGTTCCATACTGGGGACCAACGTCCTGACTTTC. The encoded protein is CASSTKTEQGSILGTNVLTF. The gene calls are TRBV19 and TRBJ2-6; tentative D call: TRBD1 (6 bases). The CDR3 runs to 20 residues. Germline V gives CDR1 LNHDA, CDR2 SQIVND (reference sequence). The V end lost 4 bases, the J end lost 8 bases, and 30 bases lay between the germline ends. Drawing the rest from reference TRBV19 and TRBJ2-6, the complete variable domain is DGGITQSPKYLFRKEGQNVTLSCEQNLNHDAMYWYRQDPGQGLRLIYYSQIVNDFQKGDIAEGYSVSREKKESFPLTVTSAQKNPTAFYLCASSTKTEQGSILGTNVLTFGAGSRLTVL.

The rearrangement uses TRBV18 and TRBJ2-5; 10 bases agree with TRBD2. Matching the DNA end better, TRBJ2-7 makes the J call doubtful. There are 14 residues in the CDR3. Germline values: CDR1 KGHSH, CDR2 LQKENI. CDR3 bases: TGTGCCAGCTCACCAGCTAGCGGGAGCCACGAGCAGTACTTC. Its translation: CASSPASGSHEQYF.

This chain uses TRBV11-3 with TRBJ1-4; 9 bases are a match to TRBD1. CDR1 and CDR2 from the germline V gene are SGHNT and YENEEA. V shed 4 bases, J shed 9 bases, and the junction held 9 bases outside the gene matches. This CDR3 contains 15 residues. CDR3 nucleotide sequence: TGTGCCAGCAGCTCCTCCGGGACAGGGTTCCAAAAACTGTTTTTT. Amino acid sequence: CASSSSGTGFQKLFF.

CDR3: CASSQDGAYEQYF. Here the CDR3 DNA reads TGTGCCAGCAGCCAAGACGGGGCCTACGAGCAGTACTTC. This sequence joins TRBV4-2 and TRBJ2-7, with D possibly matching TRBD2 (5 bases). CDR3 length: 13 amino acids. CDR1 LGHNA and CDR2 YNFKEQ come from the germline V gene. V dropped 0 bases and J dropped 2 bases, with 5 bases sitting between them.